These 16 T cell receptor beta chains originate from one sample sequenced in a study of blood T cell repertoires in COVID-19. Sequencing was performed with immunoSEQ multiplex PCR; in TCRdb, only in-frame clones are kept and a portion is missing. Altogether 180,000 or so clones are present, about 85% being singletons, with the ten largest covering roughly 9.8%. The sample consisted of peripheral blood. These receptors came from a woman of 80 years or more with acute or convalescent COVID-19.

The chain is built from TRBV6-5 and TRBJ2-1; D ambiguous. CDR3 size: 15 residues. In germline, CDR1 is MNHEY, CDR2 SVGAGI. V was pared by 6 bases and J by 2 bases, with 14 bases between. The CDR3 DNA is TGTGCCAGCAGGTTCGGCGGTCTTACCTACAATGAGCAGTTCTTC. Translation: CASRFGGLTYNEQFF.

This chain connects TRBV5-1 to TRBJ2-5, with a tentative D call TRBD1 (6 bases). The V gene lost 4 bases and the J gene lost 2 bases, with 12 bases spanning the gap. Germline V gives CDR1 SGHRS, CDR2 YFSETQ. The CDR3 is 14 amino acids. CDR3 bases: TGCGCCAGCAGCGTTAGGGGGTCGCAAGAGACCCAGTACTTC. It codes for CASSVRGSQETQYF.

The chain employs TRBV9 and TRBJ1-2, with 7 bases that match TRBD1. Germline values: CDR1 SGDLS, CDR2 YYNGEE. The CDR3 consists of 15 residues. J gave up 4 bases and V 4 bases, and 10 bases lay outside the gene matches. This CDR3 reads CASSLGGGPLYGYTF. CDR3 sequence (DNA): TGTGCCAGCAGCTTAGGAGGGGGCCCCCTCTATGGCTACACCTTC.

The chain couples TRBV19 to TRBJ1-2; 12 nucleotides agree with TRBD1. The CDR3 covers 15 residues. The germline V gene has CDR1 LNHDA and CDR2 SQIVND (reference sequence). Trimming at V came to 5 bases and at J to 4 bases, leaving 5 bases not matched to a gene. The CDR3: CASSPGTGGRYGYTF. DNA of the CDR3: TGTGCCAGTAGTCCCGGGACAGGGGGCCGCTATGGCTACACCTTC.

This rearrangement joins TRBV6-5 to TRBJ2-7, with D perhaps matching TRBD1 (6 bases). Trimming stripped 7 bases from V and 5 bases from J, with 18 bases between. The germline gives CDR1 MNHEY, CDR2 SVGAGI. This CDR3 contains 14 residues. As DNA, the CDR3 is TGTGCCAGCAACCGACAGGCGGCCGGGGACGAGCAGTACTTC. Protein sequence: CASNRQAAGDEQYF.

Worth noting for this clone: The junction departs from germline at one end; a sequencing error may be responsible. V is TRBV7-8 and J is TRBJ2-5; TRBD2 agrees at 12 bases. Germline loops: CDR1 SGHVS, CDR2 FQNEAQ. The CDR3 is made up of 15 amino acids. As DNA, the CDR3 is TGTGCCAGCAGCCTAGCGGGGGGGCTAGGGGAGACCCAGTACTTC. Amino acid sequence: CASSLAGGLGETQYF.

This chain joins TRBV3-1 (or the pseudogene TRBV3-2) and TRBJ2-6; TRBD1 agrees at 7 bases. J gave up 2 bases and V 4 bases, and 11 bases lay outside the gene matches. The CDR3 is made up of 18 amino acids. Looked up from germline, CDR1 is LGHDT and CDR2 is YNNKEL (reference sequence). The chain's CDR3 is CASSPRQGSGTGANVLTF. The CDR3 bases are TGTGCCAGCAGCCCCCGACAGGGTTCGGGCACTGGGGCCAACGTCCTGACTTTC.

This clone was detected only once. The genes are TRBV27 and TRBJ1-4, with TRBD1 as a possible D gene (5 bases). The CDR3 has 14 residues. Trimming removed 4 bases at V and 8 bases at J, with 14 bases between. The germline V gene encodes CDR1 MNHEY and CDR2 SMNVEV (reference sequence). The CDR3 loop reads CASSSGGMKEKLFF. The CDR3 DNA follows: TGTGCCAGCAGTTCTGGGGGGATGAAGGAAAAACTGTTTTTT.

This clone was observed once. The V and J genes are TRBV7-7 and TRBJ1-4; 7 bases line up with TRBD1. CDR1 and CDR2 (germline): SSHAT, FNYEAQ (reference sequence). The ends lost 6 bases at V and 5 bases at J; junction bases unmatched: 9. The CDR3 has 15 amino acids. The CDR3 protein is CASSEGGTVNEKLFF. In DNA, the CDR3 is TGTGCCAGCAGTGAAGGGGGGACAGTGAATGAAAAACTGTTTTTT. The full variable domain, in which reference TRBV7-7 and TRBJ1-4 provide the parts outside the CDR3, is GAGVSQSPRYKVTKRGQDVTLRCDPISSHATLYWYQQALGQGPEFLTYFNYEAQPDKSGLPSDRFSAERPEGSISTLTIQRTEQRDSAMYRCASSEGGTVNEKLFFGSGTQLSVL.

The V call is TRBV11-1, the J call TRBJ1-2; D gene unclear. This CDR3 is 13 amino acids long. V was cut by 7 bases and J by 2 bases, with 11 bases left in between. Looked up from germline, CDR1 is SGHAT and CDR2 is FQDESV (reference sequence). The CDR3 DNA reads TGTGCCAGCACCGTTACACCCAACTATGGCTACACCTTC. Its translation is CASTVTPNYGYTF.

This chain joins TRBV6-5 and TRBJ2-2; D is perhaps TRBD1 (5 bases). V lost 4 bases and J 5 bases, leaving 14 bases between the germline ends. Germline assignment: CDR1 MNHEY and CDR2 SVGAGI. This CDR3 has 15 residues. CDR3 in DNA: TGTGCCAGCAGTTCCCCAGGGCCTGCGACCGGGGAGCTGTTTTTT. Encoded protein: CASSSPGPATGELFF.

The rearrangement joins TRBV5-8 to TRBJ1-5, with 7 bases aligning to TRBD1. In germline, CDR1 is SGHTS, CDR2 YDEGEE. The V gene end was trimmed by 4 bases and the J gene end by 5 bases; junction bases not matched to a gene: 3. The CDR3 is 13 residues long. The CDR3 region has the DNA TGTGCCAGCAGCACACAGGGGTATCAGCCCCAGCATTTT. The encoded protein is CASSTQGYQPQHF.

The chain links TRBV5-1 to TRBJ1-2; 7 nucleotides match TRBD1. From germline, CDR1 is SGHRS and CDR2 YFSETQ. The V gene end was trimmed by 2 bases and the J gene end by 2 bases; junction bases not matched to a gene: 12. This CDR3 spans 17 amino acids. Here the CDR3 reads CASSFNPQGGVNYGYTF. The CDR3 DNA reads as TGCGCCAGCAGCTTCAACCCGCAGGGGGGCGTAAACTATGGCTACACCTTC.

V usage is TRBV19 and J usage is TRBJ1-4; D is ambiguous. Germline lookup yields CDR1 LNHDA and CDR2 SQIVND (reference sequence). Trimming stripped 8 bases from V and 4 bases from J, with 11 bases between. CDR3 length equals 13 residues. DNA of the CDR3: TGTGCCAGTGGGAGAAACAGTAATGAAAAACTGTTTTTT. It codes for CASGRNSNEKLFF.

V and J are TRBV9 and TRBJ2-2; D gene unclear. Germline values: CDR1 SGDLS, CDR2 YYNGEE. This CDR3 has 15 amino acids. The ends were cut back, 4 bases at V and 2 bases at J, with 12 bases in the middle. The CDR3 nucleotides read TGTGCCAGCAGCCTCAGGATTCCCAACACCGGGGAGCTGTTTTTT. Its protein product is CASSLRIPNTGELFF.

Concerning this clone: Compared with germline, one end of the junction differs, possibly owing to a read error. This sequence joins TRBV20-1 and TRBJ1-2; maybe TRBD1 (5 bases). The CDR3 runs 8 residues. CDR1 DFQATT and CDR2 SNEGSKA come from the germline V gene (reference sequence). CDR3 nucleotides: TGCAGTGCTAGGGGGGGATACTTC. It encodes CSARGGYF.